This TCR beta chain emerged from a study of blood T cell repertoires in COVID-19. At the level of the study: COVID-19 samples, acute and convalescent, were from the United States, Italy and Spain.

Participant-reported clinical history was the basis for cohort assignment. TCRdb keeps only in-frame clones here, not all; method: immunoSEQ multiplex PCR. The sample comprises about 200,000 clones, more than 75% of which are singletons, and around 5% rests with the top ten. The V gene lost 6 bases and the J gene lost 4 bases, with 10 bases spanning the gap. The CDR3 is made up of 13 amino acids. Germline CDR1 and CDR2: MDHEN and SYDVKM. Sample: PBMCs or T cells enriched from blood (not recorded which). The chain employs TRBV28 and TRBJ1-5; D is uncertain. This TCR derives from a man aged 35-49 years with acute COVID-19. CDR3 sequence: CASSQSLNQPQHF. CDR3 bases: TGTGCCAGCAGCCAGTCTTTGAATCAGCCCCAGCATTTT.